Listed below are T cell receptor beta chains from one sample, sequenced in a study of cytomegalovirus exposure and HLA in healthy donors. Assay: immunoSEQ multiplex PCR; the TCRdb copy retains only in-frame clones and omits some. The sample includes 150,000 to 200,000 clones, about 85% of them seen just once. Sequencing used PBMCs. The receptors stem from a boy aged 2-9 years in good health and CMV-seronegative. The CDR3 runs from the conserved cysteine through the conserved F or W. Each record gives: J gene, V gene, clone size, D gene, CDR3 DNA, CDR3 protein. D genes are given only for firm matches. Clone size is not always given. Where it is, it says once, few, many or a class for expanded clones.

J: TRBJ1-2; V: TRBV7-9; size: .; D: .; DNA: TGTGCCAGCAGCGTAGGGGGGGGCGACACCTTC; CDR3: CASSVGGGDTF
J: TRBJ2-7; V: TRBV6-1; size: .; D: .; DNA: TGTGCCAGCAGGGGTCAGGGGTATAGGAGCTACGAGCAGTACTTC; CDR3: CASRGQGYRSYEQYF
J: TRBJ1-3; V: TRBV5-1; size: .; D: TRBD1; DNA: TGCGCCAGCAGCGGGGGACAGCCCCGGGAAGGAAACACCATATATTTT; CDR3: CASSGGQPREGNTIYF
J: TRBJ2-1; V: TRBV4-1; size: .; D: .; DNA: TGCGCCAGCAGCCAAGAGTCGAGTGGTCTATACTACAATGAGCAGTTCTTC; CDR3: CASSQESSGLYYNEQFF
J: TRBJ2-1; V: TRBV20-1; size: .; D: .; DNA: TGCAGTGCCCTAAACAATGAGCAGTTCTTC; CDR3: CSALNNEQFF
J: TRBJ1-1; V: TRBV9; size: .; D: .; DNA: TGTGCCAGCAGCGTAGTATCGTCGGAGGACACTGAAGCTTTCTTT; CDR3: CASSVVSSEDTEAFF
J: TRBJ2-2; V: TRBV2; size: .; D: .; DNA: TGTGCCAGCATTAGGCCGCAGTCGGGTACCGGGGAGCTGTTTTTT; CDR3: CASIRPQSGTGELFF
J: TRBJ2-5; V: TRBV5-1; size: .; D: TRBD2; DNA: TGCGCCAGCAGCTTGGGACTAGCGGGGGGAAAAGAGACCCAGTACTTC; CDR3: CASSLGLAGGKETQYF
J: TRBJ1-2; V: TRBV6-1; size: few; D: .; DNA: TGTGCCAGCAGTGAAACCCAGGGTGACTATGGCTACACCTTC; CDR3: CASSETQGDYGYTF
J: TRBJ2-2; V: TRBV28; size: .; D: .; DNA: TGTGCCAGCAGTTTACCTTTCGGGGAGCTGTTTTTT; CDR3: CASSLPFGELFF